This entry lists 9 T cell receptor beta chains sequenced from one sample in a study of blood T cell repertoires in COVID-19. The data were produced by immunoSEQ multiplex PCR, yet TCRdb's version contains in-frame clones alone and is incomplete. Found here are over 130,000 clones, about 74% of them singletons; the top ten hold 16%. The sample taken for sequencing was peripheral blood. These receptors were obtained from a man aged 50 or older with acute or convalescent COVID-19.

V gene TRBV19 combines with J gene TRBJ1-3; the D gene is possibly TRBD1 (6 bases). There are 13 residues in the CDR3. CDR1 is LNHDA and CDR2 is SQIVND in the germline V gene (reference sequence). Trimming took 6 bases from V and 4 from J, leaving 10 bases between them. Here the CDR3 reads CASRRDTGNTIYF. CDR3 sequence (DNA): TGTGCCAGTAGACGGGACACCGGAAACACCATATATTTT.

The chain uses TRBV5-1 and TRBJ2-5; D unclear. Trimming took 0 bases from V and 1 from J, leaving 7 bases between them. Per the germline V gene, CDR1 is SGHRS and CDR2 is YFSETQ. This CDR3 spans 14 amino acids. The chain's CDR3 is CASSLAYSQETQYF. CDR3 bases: TGCGCCAGCAGCTTGGCGTACAGCCAAGAGACCCAGTACTTC.

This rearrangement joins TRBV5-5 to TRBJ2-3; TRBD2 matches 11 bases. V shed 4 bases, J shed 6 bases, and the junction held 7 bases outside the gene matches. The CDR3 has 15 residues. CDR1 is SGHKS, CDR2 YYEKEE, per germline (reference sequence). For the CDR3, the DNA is TGTGCCAGCAGCCAGGAGGGACTAGCGGTTGATACGCAGTATTTT. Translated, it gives CASSQEGLAVDTQYF.

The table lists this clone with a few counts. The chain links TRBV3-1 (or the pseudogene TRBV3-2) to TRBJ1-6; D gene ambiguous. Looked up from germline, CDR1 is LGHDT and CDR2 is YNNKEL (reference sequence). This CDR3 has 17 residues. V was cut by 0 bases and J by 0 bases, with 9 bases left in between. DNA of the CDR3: TGTGCCAGCAGCCAAGAAGGCTGGAGCTCCTATAATTCACCCCTCCACTTT. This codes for CASSQEGWSSYNSPLHF.

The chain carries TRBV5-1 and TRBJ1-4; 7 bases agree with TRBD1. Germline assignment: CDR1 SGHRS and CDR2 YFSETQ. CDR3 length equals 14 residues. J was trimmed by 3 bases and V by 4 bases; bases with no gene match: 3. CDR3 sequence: CASSRDSSNEKLFF. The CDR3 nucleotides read TGCGCCAGCAGCCGGGACAGTTCTAATGAAAAACTGTTTTTT.

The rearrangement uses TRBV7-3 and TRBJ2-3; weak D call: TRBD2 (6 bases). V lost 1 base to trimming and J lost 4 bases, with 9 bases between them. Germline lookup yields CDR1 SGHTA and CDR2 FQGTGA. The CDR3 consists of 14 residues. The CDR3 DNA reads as TGTGCCAGCAGCTTAATGGGGGGTTCAGATACGCAGTATTTT. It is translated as CASSLMGGSDTQYF. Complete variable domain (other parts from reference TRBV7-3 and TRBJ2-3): GAGVSQTPSNKVTEKGKYVELRCDPISGHTALYWYRQSLGQGPEFLIYFQGTGAADDSGLPNDRFFAVRPEGSVSTLKIQRTERGDSAVYLCASSLMGGSDTQYFGPGTRLTVL.

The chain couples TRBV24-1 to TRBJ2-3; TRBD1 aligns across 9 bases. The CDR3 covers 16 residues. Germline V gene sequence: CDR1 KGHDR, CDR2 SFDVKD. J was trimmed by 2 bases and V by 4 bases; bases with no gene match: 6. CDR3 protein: CATSEAGQGDTDTQYF. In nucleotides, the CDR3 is TGTGCCACCAGTGAGGCGGGACAGGGAGACACAGATACGCAGTATTTT.

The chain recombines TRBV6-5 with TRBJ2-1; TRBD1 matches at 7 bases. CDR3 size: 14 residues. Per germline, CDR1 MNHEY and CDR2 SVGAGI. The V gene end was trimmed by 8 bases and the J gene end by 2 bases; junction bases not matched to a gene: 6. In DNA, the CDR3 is TGTGCCAGCGGGGACAGTCCGACCTACAATGAGCAGTTCTTC. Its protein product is CASGDSPTYNEQFF.

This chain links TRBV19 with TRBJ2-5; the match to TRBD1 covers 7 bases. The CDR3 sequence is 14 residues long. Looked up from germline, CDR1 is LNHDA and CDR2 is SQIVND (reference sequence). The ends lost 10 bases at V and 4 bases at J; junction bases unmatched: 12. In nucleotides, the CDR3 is TGTGCCACCCGCGTACCGGGACAGCGAGAGACCCAGTACTTC. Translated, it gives CATRVPGQRETQYF.